The text below deals with one T cell receptor beta chain. After removal of 4 bases from V and 1 base from J, the junction contained 4 bases not matched to a gene. The CDR3 sequence is 16 residues long. The germline gives CDR1 LGHDT, CDR2 YNNKEL (reference sequence). The record originates from a study of blood T cell repertoires in COVID-19. Study-wide background: Collection of acute and convalescent COVID-19 samples took place in the United States, Italy and Spain.

Under the authors' procedure: Reference gene primer amplification gave nucleated cell count estimates. Clones were sequenced by immunoSEQ multiplex PCR, and TCRdb holds only the in-frame ones, with some missing. D and trimming were read from the DNA, whereas the V and J calls and clone size are those reported in that table. Among about 240,000 clones listed, about 86% were seen once. V usage is TRBV3-1 (or the pseudogene TRBV3-2) and J usage is TRBJ2-4, with TRBD2 matching 10 bases. The specimen sequenced was peripheral blood. The sequence derives from a woman older than 75 with acute or convalescent COVID-19. The CDR3 nucleotides read TGTGCCAGCAGCCGAAGCGGGGGGGAGGCCAAAAACATTCAGTACTTC. Its translation is CASSRSGGEAKNIQYF.